Below, 13 T cell receptor beta chains from the same sample are listed, as sequenced in a study of blood T cell repertoires in COVID-19. Clones were sequenced by immunoSEQ multiplex PCR, and TCRdb holds only the in-frame ones, with some missing. The data contain under 400,000 clones, roughly 88% of them singletons. Source material: peripheral blood. The receptors here all came from a woman under 40 with COVID-19, enrolled during active disease.

V gene TRBV9 combines with J gene TRBJ1-1; maybe TRBD1 (6 bases). Trimming left V 0 bases short and J 2 bases short, with 11 bases between. The CDR3 extends over 15 amino acids. Germline V gives CDR1 SGDLS, CDR2 YYNGEE. The CDR3 region has the DNA TGTGCCAGCAGCGTAGAGGGGGGGCGCAACACTGAAGCTTTCTTT. Translation gives CASSVEGGRNTEAFF.

V is TRBV5-4 and J is TRBJ1-4, with no clear D. The CDR3 has 17 amino acids. Per germline, CDR1 SGHNT and CDR2 YYREEE (reference sequence). The germline V and J ends were trimmed by 1 base and 0 bases, with 13 bases remaining between them. The CDR3 DNA reads TGTGCCAGCAGCTTGTACCCGGGAACAGCAACTAATGAAAAACTGTTTTTT. Amino acids: CASSLYPGTATNEKLFF.

The J gene is TRBJ2-1, the V gene TRBV5-8, with D possibly TRBD1 on 6 matching bases. Looked up from germline, CDR1 is SGHTS and CDR2 is YDEGEE. This CDR3 spans 14 amino acids. Deletions cut 0 bases from V and 5 bases from J, with 9 bases between. The CDR3 region is CASSLGQANNEQFF. Written as DNA, the CDR3 is TGTGCCAGCAGCTTGGGACAGGCCAACAATGAGCAGTTCTTC.

The V call is TRBV11-2, the J call TRBJ2-1; TRBD2 might be the D (5 bases). Germline V gene lookup returns CDR1 SGHAT and CDR2 FQNNGV. The CDR3 is 14 amino acids. Trimming took off 1 base at V and 3 bases at J, with 7 bases between the two ends. CDR3 in amino acids: CASSLVGVYNEQFF. The CDR3 nucleotides read TGTGCCAGCAGCTTAGTGGGAGTCTACAATGAGCAGTTCTTC.

The chain couples TRBV6-2 or TRBV6-3 to TRBJ1-4, with a weak D call TRBD1 (6 bases). The V and J ends lost 6 bases and 6 bases respectively, with 20 bases between them. Germline CDR1 and CDR2: MNHEY and SVGEGT. CDR3 length: 16 residues. DNA for the CDR3: TGTGCCAGCAGCCCCTTGGCGACAGGCCGCTATGAAAAACTGTTTTTT. It yields the protein CASSPLATGRYEKLFF.

There are a few counts of this clone. The chain couples TRBV3-1 (or the pseudogene TRBV3-2) to TRBJ1-5; D unresolved. Trimming cost V 1 base and J 9 bases, with 7 bases left between them. In germline, CDR1 is LGHDT, CDR2 YNNKEL (reference sequence). This CDR3 spans 12 amino acids. CDR3: CASSQGRGPQHF. The CDR3 bases are TGTGCCAGCAGCCAAGGACGGGGGCCCCAGCATTTT.

V is TRBV12-3 or TRBV12-4 and J is TRBJ1-2; 8 nucleotides line up with TRBD1. The CDR3 is made up of 13 amino acids. V was clipped by 6 bases and J by 5 bases; unmatched bases: 5. CDR3 sequence: CASSYGQGYGYTF. DNA for the CDR3: TGTGCCAGCAGCTACGGACAGGGATATGGCTACACCTTC.

The chain carries TRBV12-3 or TRBV12-4 and TRBJ1-1; 7 nucleotides match TRBD1. The CDR3 loop spans 13 amino acids. The V segment lost 1 base and the J segment 6 bases; nucleotides outside the gene matches: 2. For the CDR3, the DNA is TGTGCCAGCAGTTTAGGACAGGGCCCTGAAGCTTTCTTT. This translates into CASSLGQGPEAFF.

In regard to this clone: The same CDR3 is also encoded by other DNA sequences in this sample. This chain joins TRBV12-3 or TRBV12-4 and TRBJ1-2; 9 bases align to TRBD1. The ends lost 5 bases at V and 7 bases at J; junction bases unmatched: 5. CDR3 length: 13 residues. CDR3 amino acids: CASSLGTGIGYTF. In nucleotides, the CDR3 is TGTGCCAGCAGTCTTGGGACAGGGATTGGCTACACCTTC.

The genes are TRBV5-1 and TRBJ2-2, with 10 bases fitting TRBD2. Germline CDR1 is SGHRS and CDR2 is YFSETQ. CDR3 length: 19 residues. V lost 0 bases and J lost 6; bases outside the gene matches: 14. The CDR3 DNA reads as TGCGCCAGCAGCTTGGCCGTGGCTAGCGGGGGCGAGGTTCCCGGGGAGCTGTTTTTT. It is translated as CASSLAVASGGEVPGELFF.

V gene TRBV2 combines with J gene TRBJ1-3; the D gene is possibly TRBD1 (6 bases). Germline CDR1 reads SNHLY; CDR2 reads FYNNEI. The CDR3 contains 16 residues. The V gene lost 6 bases and the J gene lost 0 bases, with 15 bases spanning the gap. CDR3 region: CASSMDSLTSGNTIYF. The CDR3 DNA is TGTGCCAGCAGCATGGACAGCCTGACCTCTGGAAACACCATATATTTT.

This clone has just one count. This sequence joins TRBV18 and TRBJ2-7; tentative D call: TRBD2 (6 bases). Germline CDR1 KGHSH, CDR2 LQKENI. The V end lost 1 base, the J end lost 4 bases, and 8 bases lay between the germline ends. The CDR3 contains 13 residues. CDR3 region: CASSPQGGYEQYV. CDR3 bases: TGTGCCAGCTCACCACAGGGAGGTTACGAGCAGTACGTC.

This chain connects TRBV9 to TRBJ1-5; 8 bases line up with TRBD1. The CDR3 length is 15 residues. The germline CDR1 and CDR2 sequences are SGDLS and YYNGEE. Trimming took 0 bases from V and 5 from J; bases not matched to a gene: 4. The CDR3 sequence: CASSVGGQGDQPQHF. CDR3 coding DNA: TGTGCCAGCAGCGTAGGTGGACAGGGTGATCAGCCCCAGCATTTT.